This entry lists 24 T cell receptor beta chains sequenced from one sample in a study of blood T cells in healthy people across ages. For the second PCR, which ran for roughly 7 to 11 cycles, a sample-barcoded 5' primer and a J-beta primer mix were used. TCRdb fed the 5' RACE reads into MiXCR, producing one record per CDR3 protein. The data hold about 690,000 distinct CDR3 sequences, with around 38% observed a single time. Sequenced: blood. The origin of the receptors is a man older than 75 in good health.

J is TRBJ2-1 and V is TRBV4-3; TRBD2 aligns across 8 bases. Germline loops: CDR1 LGHNA, CDR2 YSLEER. The CDR3 sequence is 14 residues long. Trimming took 0 bases from V and 8 from J; bases not matched to a gene: 3. DNA of the CDR3: TGCGCCAGCAGCCAAGAGGGGACTAGGGATGAGCAGTTCTTC. This gives the protein CASSQEGTRDEQFF.

This clonotype has a single count. It may be a read error: a sequence one base away is much more abundant. The chain carries TRBV7-9 and TRBJ2-7; tentatively, D is TRBD1 (6 bases). Germline V lookup: CDR1 SEHNR, CDR2 FQNEAQ (reference sequence). V lost 6 bases and J lost 1, with 19 bases in between. This CDR3 has 16 residues. CDR3 nucleotide sequence: TGTGCCAGCAGTCCGGGACACTCAAACCCGTCCTACGAGCAGTACTTC. Its translation is CASSPGHSNPSYEQYF.

The rearrangement links TRBV27 to TRBJ2-7; weak D call: TRBD2 (5 bases). From germline, CDR1 is MNHEY and CDR2 SMNVEV (reference sequence). CDR3 length equals 13 residues. The V and J ends lost 6 bases and 6 bases respectively, with 15 bases between them. CDR3 residues: CASRPPGIGEQYF. DNA for the CDR3: TGTGCCAGCAGGCCCCCGGGGATAGGCGAGCAGTACTTC.

The V call is TRBV12-3 or TRBV12-4, the J call TRBJ2-3; no clear D gene. The CDR3 loop spans 14 amino acids. Trimming removed 6 bases from V and 0 bases from J, with 10 bases in between. The chain's CDR3 is CASRADASTDTQYF. CDR3 nucleotide sequence: TGTGCCAGCAGGGCCGATGCTAGCACAGATACGCAGTATTTT.

The V and J genes are TRBV2 and TRBJ1-2; 7 nucleotides align to TRBD1. CDR3 size: 14 residues. Germline CDR1 is SNHLY and CDR2 is FYNNEI. The trim removed 5 bases at V and 2 bases at J, leaving 5 bases unmatched. The CDR3 region has the DNA TGTGCCAGCAGTCCGCGACAGGGCAACTATGGCTACACCTTC. It codes for CASSPRQGNYGYTF.

V and J are TRBV5-5 and TRBJ1-3; D is undetermined. V was cut by 0 bases and J by 0 bases, with 7 bases left in between. The CDR3 is 15 residues long. CDR1 is SGHKS, CDR2 YYEKEE, per germline (reference sequence). This chain's CDR3 is CASSLDGSSGNTIYF. The CDR3 region has the DNA TGTGCCAGCAGCTTGGACGGCAGCTCTGGAAACACCATATATTTT.

This chain joins TRBV20-1 and TRBJ2-5; D might be TRBD2 (6 bases). The J call may not be correct, given that the DNA end is closer to TRBJ2-7. From germline, CDR1 is DFQATT and CDR2 SNEGSKA (reference sequence). CDR3 length: 13 amino acids. The CDR3 DNA reads as TGCAGTGCTAGTTCGGGGGACCGAGACGAGCAGTACTTC. Residues: CSASSGDRDEQYF.

The chain combines TRBV9 with TRBJ2-1, with D possibly TRBD2 on 5 matching bases. This CDR3 spans 15 amino acids. Germline CDR1 SGDLS, CDR2 YYNGEE. Trimming took 3 bases from V and 5 from J, leaving 15 bases between them. DNA for the CDR3: TGTGCCAGCAGCGGGACCTCTGGGCGGGACAATGAGCAGTTCTTC. It encodes CASSGTSGRDNEQFF.

On this clonotype itself: At one of its ends the junction is not consistent with the germline gene, which may arise from a read error. The chain is built from TRBV6-2 or TRBV6-3 and TRBJ1-2; D gene uncertain. CDR3 length: 12 residues. In germline, CDR1 is MNHEY, CDR2 SVGEGT. This CDR3 is CACSIQRYGYTF. The DNA for the CDR3 is TGTGCCTGCAGTATACAGCGCTATGGCTACACCTTC.

The V gene is TRBV18, the J gene TRBJ2-2; no reliable D call. The CDR3 totals 13 residues. Deletions cut 1 base from V and 10 bases from J, with 10 bases between. Germline-derived CDR1 and CDR2 are KGHSH and LQKENI. CDR3 residues: CASSPQENEELFF. In DNA, the CDR3 is TGTGCCAGCTCACCACAGGAGAATGAGGAGCTGTTTTTT.

This chain joins TRBV7-2 and TRBJ2-7; 10 nucleotides align to TRBD1. V trimming: 8 bases; J trimming: 0 bases; junction bases outside the gene matches: 10. The germline V gene encodes CDR1 SGHTA and CDR2 FQGNSA. This CDR3 has 16 amino acids. CDR3 DNA sequence: TGTGCCAGCGGGACAGGGGTAGTAGAATTCTCCTACGAGCAGTACTTC. It translates to CASGTGVVEFSYEQYF.

The sample holds a few counts of this clonotype. The V gene is TRBV25-1, the J gene TRBJ1-2; possible D gene TRBD1, 5 bases. Germline V gene data show CDR1 as MGHDK and CDR2 as SYGVNS. This CDR3 region has 12 residues. V lost 4 bases and J 10 bases, leaving 13 bases between the germline ends. CDR3 loop: CASSASGYAYTF. In DNA form, the CDR3 reads TGTGCCAGCAGTGCCTCAGGGTACGCCTACACCTTC.

The chain carries TRBV5-5 and TRBJ2-3, with D possibly matching TRBD2 (5 bases). CDR3 size: 17 residues. The V and J ends lost 1 base and 0 bases respectively, with 15 bases between them. Germline assignment: CDR1 SGHKS and CDR2 YYEKEE (reference sequence). The CDR3 nucleotides are TGTGCCAGCAGCTTGCCGACAACTAGGAGCAGCACAGATACGCAGTATTTT. Protein sequence: CASSLPTTRSSTDTQYF.

The V call is TRBV20-1, the J call TRBJ1-5; 9 bases fit TRBD1. V dropped 6 bases and J dropped 1; count of bases not matched to a gene: 16. Germline V gene sequence: CDR1 DFQATT, CDR2 SNEGSKA (reference sequence). The CDR3 is 18 residues long. DNA of the CDR3: TGCAGTGCCACAGACGCCGGACAGGGGAGTATAAGCAATCAGCCCCAGCATTTT. Protein sequence: CSATDAGQGSISNQPQHF.

The chain is built from TRBV7-2 and TRBJ2-3; D is tentatively TRBD1 or TRBD2 (5 bases each). Per the germline V gene, CDR1 is SGHTA and CDR2 is FQGNSA. Trimming removed 10 bases from V and 0 bases from J, with 17 bases in between. The CDR3 has 15 residues. The DNA of the CDR3 is TGTGCCACCGCGAGGGACGGGGACAGCACAGATACGCAGTATTTT. It translates to CATARDGDSTDTQYF.

About this clonotype: Sequence at one end of the junction differs from germline and may be a read error. The chain carries TRBV7-2 and TRBJ1-5, with D unclear. This CDR3 region has 14 residues. Germline V gene data show CDR1 as SGHTA and CDR2 as FQGNSA. DNA for the CDR3: TGTGCCTGCAGCTTAGACCCGCGGAATCAGCCCCAGCATTTT. It encodes CACSLDPRNQPQHF. The full variable domain, its missing parts supplied by reference TRBV7-2 and TRBJ1-5, is GAGVSQSPSNKVTEKGKDVELRCDPISGHTALYWYRQSLGQGLEFLIYFQGNSAPDKSGLPSDRFSAERTGGSVSTLTIQRTQQEDSAVYLCACSLDPRNQPQHFGDGTRLSIL.

This clonotype was seen a few times. The gene calls are TRBV4-2 and TRBJ2-1, with 8 nucleotides matching TRBD2. In germline, CDR1 is LGHNA, CDR2 YNFKEQ. J lost 6 bases, V lost 1 base, and 5 bases had no gene match. The CDR3 runs 15 residues. This CDR3 reads CASSQAGGPLNEQFF. The CDR3 DNA reads as TGTGCCAGCAGCCAAGCGGGGGGGCCTCTCAATGAGCAGTTCTTC.

This rearrangement joins TRBV5-1 to TRBJ2-1; 8 bases fit TRBD1. The trim removed 4 bases at V and 6 bases at J, leaving 9 bases unmatched. The CDR3 length is 15 residues. Germline CDR1 SGHRS, CDR2 YFSETQ. In DNA, the CDR3 is TGCGCCAGCAGCAAGGACAGGGCGGCCCCCAATGAGCAGTTCTTC. It encodes CASSKDRAAPNEQFF.

A few counts support this clonotype. The genes are TRBV9 and TRBJ1-1; maybe TRBD1 (5 bases). CDR1 is SGDLS, CDR2 YYNGEE, per germline. V dropped 4 bases and J dropped 2 bases, with 9 bases sitting between them. The CDR3 runs 13 residues. The CDR3 is CASSTTVNTEAFF. Here the CDR3 DNA reads TGTGCCAGCAGCACGACAGTTAACACTGAAGCTTTCTTT.

This clonotype appeared many times. V usage is TRBV7-2 and J usage is TRBJ1-5; no clear D. The CDR3 spans 15 residues. Germline-derived CDR1 and CDR2 are SGHTA and FQGNSA. Trimming took off 0 bases at V and 8 bases at J, with 14 bases between the two ends. The CDR3 DNA reads as TGTGCCAGCAGCTTAGCATCCAGACGGGCAGAGCCCCAGCATTTT. This encodes CASSLASRRAEPQHF.

This clonotype has more than one count but fewer than ten. The CDR3 is CASSSGPIMREQYF. The CDR3 DNA reads as TGTGCCAGCAGCTCGGGACCCATTATGAGGGAGCAGTACTTC. The chain recombines TRBV5-5 with TRBJ2-5; the D call may be TRBD1 or TRBD2 (5 bases each). Germline CDR1 and CDR2: SGHKS and YYEKEE (reference sequence). Trimming stripped 3 bases from V and 11 bases from J, with 20 bases between. The CDR3 totals 14 residues.

This clonotype was picked up a small number of times. The chain has TRBV14 and TRBJ1-2; D not certain. Germline V gene lookup returns CDR1 SGHDN and CDR2 FVKESK. The V end lost 1 base, the J end lost 6 bases, and 12 bases lay between the germline ends. The CDR3 is 14 amino acids. The CDR3 loop is CASSQGTVRDGYTF. CDR3 in DNA: TGTGCCAGCAGCCAAGGGACGGTGCGCGATGGCTACACCTTC.

This chain links TRBV12-3 or TRBV12-4 with TRBJ2-5, with D possibly matching TRBD2 (6 bases). The V end was cut by 3 bases, the J end by 1 base, with 12 bases between. This CDR3 is 15 amino acids long. CDR3 protein: CASSFGERAQETQYF. The CDR3 DNA sequence: TGTGCCAGCAGTTTTGGCGAGCGGGCCCAAGAGACCCAGTACTTC.

J is TRBJ2-7 and V is TRBV10-2, with D possibly being TRBD1 (5 bases). Germline V CDR1 and CDR2: WSHSY, SAAADI. The CDR3 sequence is 12 residues long. V was trimmed by 5 bases and J by 5 bases, leaving 10 bases between them. The CDR3 loop is CASSPGNDEQYF. For the CDR3, the DNA is TGCGCCAGCAGTCCAGGGAACGACGAGCAGTACTTC.